The next 22 T cell receptor beta chains were all read from a single sample in a study of blood T cell repertoires in COVID-19. The data were produced by immunoSEQ multiplex PCR, yet TCRdb's version contains in-frame clones alone and is incomplete. In the table there are 200,000 to 300,000 clones, approximately 90% of which are singletons. The sequencing input was PBMCs or T cells enriched from blood (not recorded which). The origin of the receptors is a man aged 35 to 55 who had recovered from COVID-19.

The chain joins TRBV6-2 or TRBV6-3 to TRBJ2-5; 7 nucleotides agree with TRBD1. Looked up from germline, CDR1 is MNHEY and CDR2 is SVGEGT. CDR3 length: 15 amino acids. V dropped 4 bases and J dropped 0; count of bases not matched to a gene: 5. Here the CDR3 DNA reads TGTGCCAGCAGTTGGGGACAGAGATACCAAGAGACCCAGTACTTC. Encoded protein: CASSWGQRYQETQYF.

The rearrangement uses TRBV3-1 (or the pseudogene TRBV3-2) and TRBJ2-1, with 8 bases identical to TRBD1. The CDR3 extends over 15 amino acids. Germline CDR1 LGHDT, CDR2 YNNKEL (reference sequence). J gave up 0 bases and V 4 bases, and 2 bases lay outside the gene matches. The CDR3 protein is CASSRTGGSYNEQFF. In DNA form, the CDR3 reads TGTGCCAGCAGCCGTACAGGGGGCTCCTACAATGAGCAGTTCTTC.

This rearrangement joins TRBV14 to TRBJ1-1; D ambiguous. Germline CDR1 SGHDN, CDR2 FVKESK. The ends were cut back, 0 bases at V and 2 bases at J, with 7 bases in the middle. The CDR3 has 14 amino acids. For the CDR3, the DNA is TGTGCCAGCAGCCAAGACAGATTCAACACTGAAGCTTTCTTT. Translating it yields CASSQDRFNTEAFF.

V usage is TRBV6-5 and J usage is TRBJ1-4; 7 nucleotides line up with TRBD1. The V segment lost 7 bases and the J segment 5 bases; nucleotides outside the gene matches: 7. The V gene's germline CDR1 is MNHEY and CDR2 SVGAGI. The CDR3 is 14 residues long. The CDR3 nucleotides are TGTGCCAGCATGGAGGGCAGGGGGAATGAAAAACTGTTTTTT. The encoded protein is CASMEGRGNEKLFF.

The rearrangement joins TRBV27 to TRBJ1-1, with TRBD1 as a possible D gene (6 bases). Germline-derived CDR1 and CDR2 are MNHEY and SMNVEV (reference sequence). Trimming stripped 6 bases from V and 1 base from J, with 12 bases between. The CDR3 covers 14 residues. CDR3 in DNA: TGTGCCAGCAGACCGGACAGTACGAACACTGAAGCTTTCTTT. Protein: CASRPDSTNTEAFF.

The rearrangement joins TRBV7-9 to TRBJ2-7, with 9 nucleotides matching TRBD1. Germline V gene data show CDR1 as SEHNR and CDR2 as FQNEAQ (reference sequence). J was trimmed by 3 bases and V by 5 bases; bases with no gene match: 8. This CDR3 is 15 amino acids long. This CDR3 is CASSQTGGVSYEQYF. The CDR3 nucleotides read TGTGCCAGCAGCCAAACAGGGGGCGTCAGCTACGAGCAGTACTTC.

The V and J genes are TRBV2 and TRBJ1-2; TRBD1 matches 9 bases. This CDR3 contains 15 residues. Trimming removed 6 bases from V and 0 bases from J; junction bases left unmatched: 5. Germline V CDR1 and CDR2: SNHLY, FYNNEI. CDR3 DNA: TGTGCCAGCAGGAAACAGGGGGCAGCTAACTATGGCTACACCTTC. Protein product: CASRKQGAANYGYTF.

The chain couples TRBV5-4 to TRBJ2-2, with 7 bases that match TRBD1. Germline V lookup: CDR1 SGHNT, CDR2 YYREEE (reference sequence). Trimming cost V 10 bases and J 1 base; bases outside gene matches: 7. The CDR3 totals 14 residues. CDR3 in amino acids: CACQRGLNTGELFF. The CDR3 nucleotides read TGTGCCTGCCAGAGGGGGCTGAACACCGGGGAGCTGTTTTTT.

The V and J genes are TRBV24-1 and TRBJ1-5, with D perhaps TRBD1 (5 bases). Between the trimmed V and J ends, which lost 6 bases and 3 bases, there was a span of 23 bases. From germline, CDR1 is KGHDR and CDR2 SFDVKD. The CDR3 covers 18 residues. Here the CDR3 DNA reads TGTGCCACCAGTCATCCCCGATGGGGCTCATTTGTCAATCAGCCCCAGCATTTT. It yields the protein CATSHPRWGSFVNQPQHF.

J is TRBJ1-1 and V is TRBV5-1; the D is unclear. Germline loops: CDR1 SGHRS, CDR2 YFSETQ. Trimming cost V 2 bases and J 2 bases, with 16 bases left between them. The CDR3 is 16 residues long. In DNA, the CDR3 is TGCGCCAGCAGCTTTAGCCCGGAGGCTCTTAACACTGAAGCTTTCTTT. It translates to CASSFSPEALNTEAFF.

This clone showed up just once. At one end the junction does not follow the germline gene, possibly because of a read error. The V gene is TRBV28, the J gene TRBJ2-7; 11 bases map to TRBD1. The germline gives CDR1 MDHEN, CDR2 SYDVKM. The length of the CDR3 is 13 residues. This chain's CDR3 is CAIVGQGVYEQYF. CDR3 bases: TGCGCAATCGTGGGACAGGGGGTCTACGAGCAGTACTTC.

CDR3 DNA: TGCGCCAGCAGCTTGGTAGACAGGGAAGACACTGAAGCTTTCTTT. Protein product: CASSLVDREDTEAFF. This chain joins TRBV5-1 and TRBJ1-1; 7 nucleotides agree with TRBD1. Germline values: CDR1 SGHRS, CDR2 YFSETQ. The CDR3 loop spans 15 amino acids. V lost 0 bases to trimming and J lost 3 bases; unmatched junction nucleotides: 5.

V and J are TRBV5-1 and TRBJ2-5, with D possibly being TRBD2 (5 bases). Trimming stripped 2 bases from V and 3 bases from J, with 11 bases between. The germline V gene encodes CDR1 SGHRS and CDR2 YFSETQ. CDR3 size: 14 residues. CDR3 loop: CASSFLLVEETQYF. The CDR3 DNA sequence: TGCGCCAGCAGCTTTTTACTAGTAGAAGAGACCCAGTACTTC.

This chain uses TRBV7-3 with TRBJ1-1, with D uncertain. The length of the CDR3 is 15 residues. Germline assignment: CDR1 SGHTA and CDR2 FQGTGA. V was pared by 6 bases and J by 0 bases, with 14 bases between. CDR3 region: CASRAGGRLNTEAFF. In DNA form, the CDR3 reads TGTGCCAGCAGAGCCGGAGGACGGCTGAACACTGAAGCTTTCTTT.

V gene TRBV27 combines with J gene TRBJ2-1; 9 bases map to TRBD1. The CDR3 runs to 18 residues. V dropped 10 bases and J dropped 6; count of bases not matched to a gene: 22. Germline-derived CDR1 and CDR2 are MNHEY and SMNVEV (reference sequence). In nucleotides, the CDR3 is TGTGCCACCGGTGCCGGGACAGGGCAGCCTAAAGATTCCAATGAGCAGTTCTTC. Translated, it gives CATGAGTGQPKDSNEQFF.

The rearrangement links TRBV11-3 to TRBJ2-1, with 11 positions matching TRBD2. The germline V gene has CDR1 SGHNT and CDR2 YENEEA. This CDR3 is built from 18 residues. Trimming cost V 3 bases and J 4 bases; bases outside gene matches: 11. CDR3 protein: CASSFSSLAGGDYNEQFF. CDR3 bases: TGTGCCAGCAGCTTCTCCAGCCTAGCGGGGGGCGATTACAATGAGCAGTTCTTC.

The V and J genes are TRBV29-1 and TRBJ2-1; 8 nucleotides align to TRBD1. The CDR3 contains 14 residues. CDR1 is SQVTM and CDR2 is ANQGSEA in the germline V gene. V shed 8 bases and J 4 bases; nucleotides not matched to a gene: 10. CDR3 residues: CSSDTTGAYNEQFF. The CDR3 DNA reads TGCAGCTCTGATACGACAGGGGCGTACAATGAGCAGTTCTTC.

This CDR3 reads CASTPTSGVTYEQYF. The CDR3 nucleotides are TGTGCCAGTACCCCGACTAGCGGGGTCACCTACGAGCAGTACTTC. V and J are TRBV19 and TRBJ2-7; 11 positions match TRBD2. The CDR3 totals 15 residues. CDR1 LNHDA and CDR2 SQIVND come from the germline V gene (reference sequence). V was clipped by 7 bases and J by 2 bases; unmatched bases: 7.

V usage is TRBV5-1 and J usage is TRBJ1-4; TRBD1 matches at 7 bases. V dropped 4 bases and J dropped 4; count of bases not matched to a gene: 7. CDR1 is SGHRS, CDR2 YFSETQ, per germline. This CDR3 contains 15 residues. The CDR3 loop reads CASSGGQRNNEKLFF. The CDR3 DNA reads TGCGCCAGCAGCGGGGGACAGCGAAATAATGAAAAACTGTTTTTT.

The genes are TRBV4-3 and TRBJ1-1; 8 bases are shared with TRBD1. Germline V gives CDR1 LGHNA, CDR2 YSLEER. The CDR3 loop spans 15 amino acids. With 2 bases clipped from V and 5 bases from J, the junction kept 7 bases outside the gene matches. DNA of the CDR3: TGCGCCAGCAGCCAACAGACAGGGGCGGGTACTGAAGCTTTCTTT. Translated, it gives CASSQQTGAGTEAFF.

The V and J genes are TRBV4-1 and TRBJ1-6, with a weak D call TRBD1 (6 bases). Trimming took off 4 bases at V and 5 bases at J, with 9 bases between the two ends. The CDR3 covers 14 residues. Germline lookup yields CDR1 MGHRA and CDR2 YSYEKL. For the CDR3, the DNA is TGCGCCAGCAGCCGGACAGCTGATAATTCACCCCTCCACTTT. It codes for CASSRTADNSPLHF.

This chain links TRBV6-1 with TRBJ2-1; 12 bases are a match to TRBD2. The V segment lost 2 bases and the J segment 0 bases; nucleotides outside the gene matches: 11. Germline V gives CDR1 MNHNS, CDR2 SASEGT. The CDR3 contains 20 residues. The CDR3 is CASSESGLAGPTSSYNEQFF. As DNA, the CDR3 is TGTGCCAGCAGTGAAAGTGGACTAGCGGGACCCACCAGCTCCTACAATGAGCAGTTCTTC.